This T cell receptor beta chain was obtained from a study of Graves' ophthalmopathy and Graves' hyperthyroidism. Overall study findings and caveats: In blood, most expanded thyroid clonotypes above 0.001 frequency were also detected.

RNA transcripts were the source from which TCR beta CDR3 regions were amplified. HTBI-primed first-round RT-PCR preceded second-round multiplex PCR. One entry per CDR3 protein, called by TCRdb with MiXCR from the multiplex PCR reads. The table shows around 400,000 distinct CDR3 sequences, with around 18% occurring only once. Exclusion covered patients with other autoimmune diseases or uncontrolled infections (as well as pregnancy or lactation). As concerns this clonotype: Its cognate antigen is unknown.

Germline CDR1 LGHNA, CDR2 YSLEER. Trimming stripped 0 bases from V and 2 bases from J, with 11 bases between. This CDR3 contains 15 residues. This TCR was recovered from a woman younger than 30 with Graves' ophthalmopathy. The rearrangement links TRBV4-3 to TRBJ2-7; D tentatively fits TRBD1 or TRBD2 (6 bases each). Input material: peripheral blood. CDR3 bases: TGCGCCAGCAGCCAAGATATGGGGGGCACCTACGAGCAGTACTTC. Amino acid sequence: CASSQDMGGTYEQYF.